This T cell receptor beta chain was profiled in a study of CD8+CD57+ T cells in acquired aplastic anemia. Turning to the study itself: Researchers reported that healthy donors averaged about 9.8 million reads for CD4+ cells.

At least ten counts were recorded for this clonotype. The target antigen is unknown. Study-level findings and limits: It was found that roughly 31 CD8+ CDR3 sequences were shared between patients and controls. Statistical testing detected no significant gap in CD8+ Simpson's diversity between patients and controls.

Genomic DNA templated the TCR beta VDJ and CDR3 profiling. TCRdb recomputed calls from the reads with MiXCR, one row per CDR3 protein. The table records some 220,000 distinct CDR3 sequences, almost 35% of them present only once. The ends were cut back, 5 bases at V and 5 bases at J, with 15 bases in the middle. The CDR3 spans 15 residues. Per the germline V gene, CDR1 is SGHTA and CDR2 is FQGTGA. The gene calls are TRBV7-3 and TRBJ1-4; unclear D gene. This TCR derives from a human donor in good health, serving as a control. Sequenced material: sorted CD4+, CD8+, or CD8+CD57+ T cells (not recorded which) from PBMCs. This CDR3 reads CASSLERGRNEKLFF. The CDR3 DNA is TGTGCCAGCAGCCTAGAACGGGGTAGGAATGAAAAACTGTTTTTT.